The rows below give T cell receptor beta chains drawn from one sample of a study of CD8+ T cells in alopecia areata. Some clones are missing from TCRdb's copy, which holds only in-frame ones; the method was immunoSEQ multiplex PCR. This table holds a few hundred thousand clones, roughly two fifths found once. The material sequenced was CD4+ T cells sorted from blood, taken at week 34, from a patient treated with tofacitinib. Source of these receptors: a human donor with alopecia areata. Both conserved end residues are part of each CDR3. The D gene is left open where the match is weak. Rows may omit the clone size; those that give it use once, few, many or a size class.

>TRBJ1-1|TRBD1|15|-|TRBV11-2
CASSTRTGASTEAFF
TGTGCCAGCAGCACCCGGACAGGGGCGAGCACTGAAGCTTTCTTT
>TRBJ2-6|-|14|few|TRBV29-1
CSVTQGSGANVLTF
TGCAGCGTGACCCAGGGTTCTGGGGCCAACGTCCTGACTTTC
>TRBJ1-1|TRBD1|17|few|TRBV25-1
CASSEWGTGGGNTEAFF
TGTGCCAGCAGTGAATGGGGGACAGGGGGCGGGAACACTGAAGCTTTCTTT
>TRBJ1-4|-|14|-|TRBV30
CAYGEGSINEKLFF
TGTGCCTATGGAGAGGGATCTATTAATGAAAAACTGTTTTTT
>TRBJ1-5|-|12|-|TRBV19
CASGYRRQPQHF
TGTGCCAGTGGATACCGACGACAGCCCCAGCATTTT
>TRBJ1-1|-|12|few|TRBV29-1
CSVVHLNTEAFF
TGCAGCGTTGTTCACCTTAACACTGAAGCTTTCTTT
>TRBJ2-2|-|13|-|TRBV9
CASSSEGPGELFF
TGTGCCAGCAGCTCCGAGGGGCCCGGGGAGCTGTTTTTT
>TRBJ1-6|-|13|-|TRBV14
CASSQTGNSPLHF
TGTGCCAGCAGCCAAACAGGGAATTCACCCCTCCACTTT
>TRBJ2-3|-|14|-|TRBV27
CASSLSTHTDTQYF
TGTGCCAGCAGTTTATCGACCCACACAGATACGCAGTATTTT
>TRBJ2-3|-|12|-|TRBV29-1
CSVDGGTDTQYF
TGCAGCGTTGATGGGGGAACAGATACGCAGTATTTT
>TRBJ1-4|TRBD1|14|-|TRBV5-1
CASSPGTGNEKLFF
TGCGCCAGCAGCCCCGGGACAGGGAACGAAAAACTGTTTTTT
>TRBJ2-5|-|15|few|TRBV2
CASSREQGKQETQYF
TGTGCCAGCAGTCGCGAACAGGGCAAGCAGGAGACCCAGTACTTC
>TRBJ1-1|-|12|-|TRBV25-1
CASSEANTEAFF
TGTGCCAGCAGTGAGGCGAACACTGAAGCTTTCTTT
>TRBJ2-5|-|15|-|TRBV7-2
CASSLVGSLRETQYF
TGTGCCAGCAGCTTAGTTGGGTCTTTACGGGAGACCCAGTACTTC
>TRBJ1-6|TRBD1|15|-|TRBV5-1
CASSLGGQGRSPLHF
TGCGCCAGCAGCTTAGGGGGACAGGGGCGATCACCCCTCCACTTT
>TRBJ2-3|TRBD1|14|many|TRBV9
CASREQGDTDTQYF
TGTGCCAGCAGGGAACAGGGGGACACAGATACGCAGTATTTT
>TRBJ2-1|-|15|-|TRBV5-1
CASNTDTRSYNEQFF
TGCGCCAGCAACACCGACACCCGCTCCTACAATGAGCAGTTCTTC
>TRBJ2-7|TRBD1|14|-|TRBV2
CASSGNRGVYEQYF
TGTGCCAGCAGTGGTAACAGGGGAGTCTACGAGCAGTACTTC
>TRBJ2-3|TRBD2|15|-|TRBV6-1
CASSRLAGGTDTQYF
TGTGCCAGCAGCCGACTAGCGGGGGGAACAGATACGCAGTATTTT
>TRBJ2-3|-|11|-|TRBV29-1
CSARDTDTQYF
TGCAGCGCTAGGGACACAGATACGCAGTATTTT
>TRBJ1-1|-|15|once|TRBV6-5
CASSYRVGRGTEAFF
TGTGCCAGCAGTTACCGGGTGGGACGAGGCACTGAAGCTTTCTTT
>TRBJ2-1|-|14|-|TRBV5-6
CASSDWALRNEQFF
TGTGCCAGCAGCGACTGGGCCCTCCGGAATGAGCAGTTCTTC
>TRBJ2-7|TRBD2|16|-|TRBV7-2
CASSLGGGLEAGEQYF
TGTGCCAGCAGCTTAGGGGGGGGACTAGAAGCTGGCGAGCAGTACTTC
>TRBJ1-2|TRBD1|16|-|TRBV5-1
CASSLGVTGGNYGYTF
TGCGCCAGCAGCTTGGGAGTAACAGGGGGTAACTATGGCTACACCTTC
>TRBJ2-7|-|15|many|TRBV7-3
CASSPSGGVGYEQYF
TGTGCCAGCAGCCCCTCCGGGGGCGTCGGCTACGAGCAGTACTTC
>TRBJ2-5|TRBD2|17|-|TRBV23-1
CASSQLGREREEETQYF
TGCGCCAGCAGTCAATTAGGGCGGGAGAGGGAGGAAGAGACCCAGTACTTC
>TRBJ1-1|-|15|-|TRBV4-1
CASRKGGLTNTEAFF
TGCGCCAGCAGAAAAGGAGGCCTCACGAACACTGAAGCTTTCTTT
>TRBJ1-1|-|13|-|TRBV5-1
CASSSKQGTEAFF
TGCGCCAGCAGTTCGAAGCAGGGTACTGAAGCTTTCTTT
>TRBJ1-1|TRBD1|15|-|TRBV5-6
CASSLDYRGRPEAFF
TGTGCCAGCAGCTTGGACTACAGGGGGAGACCTGAAGCTTTCTTT
>TRBJ2-2|-|15|many|TRBV7-6
CASSLGTVNTGELFF
TGTGCCAGCAGCTTAGGGACGGTCAACACCGGGGAGCTGTTTTTT
>TRBJ2-3|-|13|few|TRBV30
CAWSVRLTDTQYF
TGTGCCTGGAGTGTACGGCTCACAGATACGCAGTATTTT
>TRBJ2-5|-|15|-|TRBV27
CASMRTFPFQETQYF
TGTGCCAGCATGAGGACTTTCCCCTTCCAAGAGACCCAGTACTTC
>TRBJ2-3|TRBD1|16|few|TRBV23-1
CASSQLGQGSTDTQYF
TGCGCCAGCAGTCAACTTGGACAGGGTAGCACAGATACGCAGTATTTT
>TRBJ2-5|-|11|few|TRBV2
CASSKPETQYF
TGTGCCAGCAGTAAACCAGAGACCCAGTACTTC
>TRBJ2-5|TRBD1|13|-|TRBV2
CASFFQGVQTQYF
TGTGCCAGCTTTTTTCAGGGGGTGCAGACCCAGTACTTC
>TRBJ1-1|TRBD1|15|-|TRBV7-6
CASSPRQGGRTEAFF
TGTGCCAGCAGCCCAAGACAGGGTGGGCGCACTGAAGCTTTCTTT
>TRBJ2-7|-|15|few|TRBV6-5
CASSYSRDLSYEQYF
TGTGCCAGCAGTTACTCCCGGGACCTATCCTACGAGCAGTACTTC
>TRBJ1-1|-|16|-|TRBV30
CAWKSRREAASTEAFF
TGTGCCTGGAAATCACGCCGCGAGGCGGCCTCCACTGAAGCTTTCTTT
>TRBJ2-5|-|12|-|TRBV5-1
CASGPERETQYF
TGCGCCAGCGGACCGGAGCGGGAGACCCAGTACTTC
>TRBJ2-1|-|14|-|TRBV4-1
CASSEEVGYNEQFF
TGCGCCAGCAGCGAAGAGGTGGGATACAATGAGCAGTTCTTC
>TRBJ1-2|-|18|-|TRBV5-1
CASSPASPSAGSSYGYTF
TGCGCCAGCAGCCCTGCGTCCCCTAGCGCAGGGTCATCCTATGGCTACACCTTC
>TRBJ2-7|TRBD1|14|-|TRBV30
CAWRGQGRSYEQYF
TGTGCCTGGAGGGGACAGGGGCGATCCTACGAGCAGTACTTC
>TRBJ2-2|TRBD2|17|-|TRBV9
CASSIGLAGGSAGELFF
TGTGCCAGCAGCATCGGACTAGCGGGAGGTTCCGCCGGGGAGCTGTTTTTT
>TRBJ2-7|-|14|once|TRBV5-1
CASSLAGSDYEQYF
TGCGCCAGCAGCTTGGCGGGCAGCGACTACGAGCAGTACTTC
>TRBJ1-5|-|14|few|TRBV6-6
CASSYTGPNQPQHF
TGTGCCAGCAGTTACACAGGGCCCAATCAGCCCCAGCATTTT
>TRBJ1-5|-|15|-|TRBV19
CASNRWEVRGQPQHF
TGTGCCAGTAATCGGTGGGAGGTACGTGGGCAGCCCCAGCATTTT
>TRBJ2-3|-|13|-|TRBV30
CAWNQANTDTQYF
TGTGCCTGGAACCAGGCAAACACAGATACGCAGTATTTT
>TRBJ2-5|TRBD2|14|few|TRBV6-6
CASRFSGTQETQYF
TGTGCCAGCAGGTTTAGCGGGACTCAAGAGACCCAGTACTTC
>TRBJ1-2|-|14|-|TRBV6-5
CASSPHGLNYGYTF
TGTGCCAGCAGTCCCCATGGACTGAACTATGGCTACACCTTC
>TRBJ1-1|TRBD1|14|-|TRBV7-9
CASSFDRAGTEAFF
TGTGCCAGCAGCTTTGACAGGGCGGGAACTGAAGCTTTCTTT
>TRBJ1-1|-|15|-|TRBV18
CASGPGHHPSTEAFF
TGTGCCAGCGGTCCAGGACATCATCCCAGCACTGAAGCTTTCTTT
>TRBJ1-3|-|13|-|TRBV30
CAWVPNIGNTIYF
TGTGCCTGGGTCCCGAATATTGGAAACACCATATATTTT
>TRBJ1-1|-|14|few|TRBV5-4
CASSPTVMNTEAFF
TGTGCCAGCAGCCCCACAGTTATGAACACTGAAGCTTTCTTT